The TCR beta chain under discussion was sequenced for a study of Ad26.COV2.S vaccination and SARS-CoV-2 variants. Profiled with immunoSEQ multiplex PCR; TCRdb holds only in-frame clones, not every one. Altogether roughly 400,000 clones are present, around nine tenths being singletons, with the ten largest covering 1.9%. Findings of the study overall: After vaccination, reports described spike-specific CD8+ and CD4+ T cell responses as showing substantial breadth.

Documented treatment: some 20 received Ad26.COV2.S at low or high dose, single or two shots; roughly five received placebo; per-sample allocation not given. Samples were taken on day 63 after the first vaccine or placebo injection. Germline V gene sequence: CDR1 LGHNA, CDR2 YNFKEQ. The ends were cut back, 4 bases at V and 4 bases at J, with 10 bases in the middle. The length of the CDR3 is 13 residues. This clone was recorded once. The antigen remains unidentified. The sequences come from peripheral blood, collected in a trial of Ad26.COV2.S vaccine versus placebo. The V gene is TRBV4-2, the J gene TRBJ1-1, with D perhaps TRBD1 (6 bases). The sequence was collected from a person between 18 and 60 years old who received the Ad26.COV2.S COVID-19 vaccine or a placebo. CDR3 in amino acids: CASSLVRGTEAFF. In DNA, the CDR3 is TGTGCCAGCAGCCTAGTCAGGGGCACTGAAGCTTTCTTT.